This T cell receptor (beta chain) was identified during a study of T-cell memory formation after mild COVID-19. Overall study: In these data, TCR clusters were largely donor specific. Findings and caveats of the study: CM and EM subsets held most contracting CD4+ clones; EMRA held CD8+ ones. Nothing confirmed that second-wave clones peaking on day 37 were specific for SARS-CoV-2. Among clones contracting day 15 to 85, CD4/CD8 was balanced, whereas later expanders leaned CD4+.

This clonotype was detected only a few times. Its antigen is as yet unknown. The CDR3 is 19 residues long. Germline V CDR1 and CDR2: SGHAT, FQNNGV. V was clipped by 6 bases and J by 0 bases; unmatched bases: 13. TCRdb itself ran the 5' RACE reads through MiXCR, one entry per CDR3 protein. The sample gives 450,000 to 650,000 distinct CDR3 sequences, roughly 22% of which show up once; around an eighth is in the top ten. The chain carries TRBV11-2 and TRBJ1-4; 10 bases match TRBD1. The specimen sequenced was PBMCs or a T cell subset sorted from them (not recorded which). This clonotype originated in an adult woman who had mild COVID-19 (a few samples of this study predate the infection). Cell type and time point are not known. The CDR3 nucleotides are TGTGCCAGCAGTCTTACCCGGGACAGGGGTTTCTCAACTAATGAAAAACTGTTTTTT. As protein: CASSLTRDRGFSTNEKLFF.